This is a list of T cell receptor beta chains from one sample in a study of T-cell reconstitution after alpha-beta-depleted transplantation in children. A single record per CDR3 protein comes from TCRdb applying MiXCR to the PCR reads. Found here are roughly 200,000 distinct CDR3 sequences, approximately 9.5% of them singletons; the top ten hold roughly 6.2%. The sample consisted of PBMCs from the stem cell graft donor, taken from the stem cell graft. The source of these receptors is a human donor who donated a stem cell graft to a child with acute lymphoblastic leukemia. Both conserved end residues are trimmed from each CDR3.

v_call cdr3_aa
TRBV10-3 AISESFSDEQY
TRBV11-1 ASSLGGGGGETQY
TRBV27 ASSRQEFAGELF
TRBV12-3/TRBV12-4 ASSSDGKTNEKLF
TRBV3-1 ASSQEYNEQF
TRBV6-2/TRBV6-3 ASSPDSYNEQF
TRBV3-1 ASSQDSTSPETQY
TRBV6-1 ATEHPNTYEQY
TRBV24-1 ATSDGGVLLSTDTQY
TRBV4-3 ASSQKWTTSGGAFNEQF
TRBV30 AWSFTGPNEQF
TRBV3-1 ASSMRLAHGYT
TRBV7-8 ASSLGSQGQTQY
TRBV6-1 ASRRQGMNTEAF
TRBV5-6 ASSLGQISNQPQH
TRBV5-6 ASSFDRGPYGYT
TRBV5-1 ASSLEGPDRGDTGELF
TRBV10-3 AISSGGTSYNEQF
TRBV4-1 ASTLGATQY
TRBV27 ASSSQSTGLPEQY
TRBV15 ATSLDIGAEETQY
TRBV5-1 ASSFTGTADTGELF
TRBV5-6 ASSFRTGANTGELF
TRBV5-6 ASNQGSHEKLF
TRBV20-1 CARGEEARAGSYEQY
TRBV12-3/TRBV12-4 ASSSLYEQY
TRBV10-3 AISVTASEEKLF
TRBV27 ASSLSRGLVGELF
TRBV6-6 ASSYSGSAEAF
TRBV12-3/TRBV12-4 ASTSGTGNGYT
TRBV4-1 ASGRQGSQPQH
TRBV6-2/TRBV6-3 ASRDGYGYT
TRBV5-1 ASSLRTSGTPRETQY
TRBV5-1 ASTLASPETQY
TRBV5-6 ASSLAVGGAKNIQY
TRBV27 ASRTGGAGSYTEAF
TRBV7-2 ASSSDRGLYNEQF
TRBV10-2 ASSGGTEINEKLF
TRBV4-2 ASSQEEGAGTEAF
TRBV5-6 ASSGTGTGSSYEQY
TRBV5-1 ASSLAEWTGGTEAF
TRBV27 ASRGLMNTGELF
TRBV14 ASSPLSQYGYT
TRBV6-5 ASSYSLDNNYGYT
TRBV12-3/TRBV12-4 ASTWEGVGGYT
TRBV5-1 ATTGPYTDTQY
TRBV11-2 ASSSTGTPRETQY
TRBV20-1 SARVRQETDTQY
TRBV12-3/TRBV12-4 ASGFGGYNEQY
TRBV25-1 ASSEVGTGVAEAF
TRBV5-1 ASSLVSSEETQY
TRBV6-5 ASSYSDSPKTEAF
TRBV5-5 ASSLGQVGEQF
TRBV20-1 SARRQGKNTEAF
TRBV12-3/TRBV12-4 ASRGGAAQETQY
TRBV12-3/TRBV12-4 ASSGDQLAQY
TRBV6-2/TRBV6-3 ASSYRGSGARNSGWNEQF